This T cell receptor beta chain was recorded in a study of T cell changes during pregnancy in multiple sclerosis. Profiled with immunoSEQ multiplex PCR; TCRdb holds only in-frame clones, not every one. The sample lists about 40,000 clones; 90% to 95% were seen once. This clone was detected only a few times. Germline V gives CDR1 LNHNV, CDR2 YYDKDF (reference sequence). V lost 0 bases and J lost 3, with 12 bases in between. The length of the CDR3 is 15 residues. Sequenced here: CD8+ T cells from peripheral blood mononuclear cells, sampled before pregnancy. The origin of this receptor is a female donor with multiple sclerosis, enrolled in a pregnancy study. The chain joins TRBV15 to TRBJ2-7; tentatively, D is TRBD2 (6 bases). In DNA form, the CDR3 reads TGTGCCACCAGCAGAGATCGGTCGGGACTCTACGAGCAGTACTTC. As protein: CATSRDRSGLYEQYF.